This is a list of T cell receptor beta chains from one sample in a study of CD4 and CD8 cells across lung adenocarcinoma regions. MiXCR was run by TCRdb on the PCR reads, yielding one entry per CDR3 protein. The sample has approximately 12,000 distinct CDR3 sequences, about 50% seen once. Material for sequencing was CD8+ T cells from the center of a lung tumor. These receptors were collected from a female donor with lung adenocarcinoma. The CD4 and CD8 labels of this study may be unreliable. Both conserved end residues are part of each CDR3. The D gene is left open where the match is weak. Clone size is shown for a subset of rows, as once, few, many or a class of expanded clone.

abundance: .
j_gene: TRBJ2-3
len: 17
v_gene: TRBV6-5
d_gene: .
CDR3aa: CASSYSNLGSGTDTQYF
CDR3nt: TGTGCCAGCAGTTACTCGAATCTGGGGTCAGGCACAGATACGCAGTATTTT

abundance: few
j_gene: TRBJ2-1
len: 13
v_gene: TRBV14
d_gene: .
CDR3aa: CASSQLGDNEQFF
CDR3nt: TGTGCCAGCAGCCAACTCGGAGACAATGAGCAGTTCTTC

abundance: .
j_gene: TRBJ2-5
len: 14
v_gene: TRBV6-5
d_gene: .
CDR3aa: CASSYSATRRTQYF
CDR3nt: TGTGCCAGCAGTTACTCGGCCACTCGGCGGACCCAGTACTTC

abundance: few
j_gene: TRBJ2-6
len: 17
v_gene: TRBV10-2
d_gene: TRBD1
CDR3aa: CASRPGTGVSGANVLTF
CDR3nt: TGCGCCAGCAGACCCGGGACAGGGGTCTCTGGGGCCAACGTCCTGACTTTC

abundance: .
j_gene: TRBJ2-3
len: 13
v_gene: TRBV6-2/TRBV6-3
d_gene: .
CDR3aa: CASILGATNMQYF
CDR3nt: TGTGCCTCCATACTCGGTGCCACAAATATGCAGTATTTT

abundance: .
j_gene: TRBJ2-4
len: 14
v_gene: TRBV27
d_gene: TRBD2
CDR3aa: CASSSGLAGAEQYF
CDR3nt: TGTGCCAGCAGTTCGGGACTAGCGGGAGCTGAGCAGTACTTC

abundance: .
j_gene: TRBJ2-4
len: 12
v_gene: TRBV9
d_gene: .
CDR3aa: CASSVGGPFQYF
CDR3nt: TGTGCCAGCAGCGTAGGGGGCCCATTTCAGTACTTC

abundance: .
j_gene: TRBJ2-7
len: 15
v_gene: TRBV25-1
d_gene: .
CDR3aa: CASSHNQRGTYEQYF
CDR3nt: TGTGCCAGCAGCCACAATCAGAGGGGTACCTACGAGCAGTACTTC

abundance: .
j_gene: TRBJ1-2
len: 13
v_gene: TRBV6-1
d_gene: .
CDR3aa: CASSRGGSYGYTF
CDR3nt: TGTGCCAGCAGCCGGGGGGGAAGCTATGGCTACACCTTC

abundance: .
j_gene: TRBJ1-2
len: 14
v_gene: TRBV6-1
d_gene: .
CDR3aa: CASTRTGGAYGYTF
CDR3nt: TGTGCCAGCACTCGAACGGGGGGGGCCTATGGCTACACCTTC

abundance: once
j_gene: TRBJ2-3
len: 16
v_gene: TRBV6-1
d_gene: TRBD2
CDR3aa: CASSPSGHPDKDTQYF
CDR3nt: TGTGCCAGCAGTCCTAGCGGGCACCCTGACAAAGATACGCAGTATTTT

abundance: .
j_gene: TRBJ2-2
len: 14
v_gene: TRBV6-5
d_gene: .
CDR3aa: CASSYDRFTGELFF
CDR3nt: TGTGCCAGCAGTTACGACAGATTCACCGGGGAGCTGTTTTTT

abundance: few
j_gene: TRBJ2-3
len: 16
v_gene: TRBV28
d_gene: TRBD2
CDR3aa: CASSPPAGGGTDTQYF
CDR3nt: TGTGCCAGCAGTCCCCCCGCGGGGGGTGGGACAGATACGCAGTATTTT

abundance: .
j_gene: TRBJ2-7
len: 17
v_gene: TRBV6-1
d_gene: .
CDR3aa: CASSGRLVLGGSYEQYF
CDR3nt: TGTGCCAGCAGTGGAAGACTAGTCCTCGGGGGCTCCTACGAGCAGTACTTC

abundance: .
j_gene: TRBJ2-1
len: 16
v_gene: TRBV6-5
d_gene: .
CDR3aa: CASSYLRVSSYNEQFF
CDR3nt: TGTGCCAGCAGTTACCTGCGGGTGAGCTCCTACAATGAGCAGTTCTTC

abundance: .
j_gene: TRBJ2-1
len: 13
v_gene: TRBV27
d_gene: .
CDR3aa: CASILVAYNEQFF
CDR3nt: TGTGCCAGCATACTAGTTGCCTACAATGAGCAGTTCTTC

abundance: .
j_gene: TRBJ2-1
len: 15
v_gene: TRBV6-1
d_gene: .
CDR3aa: CASSGLSGDYNEQFF
CDR3nt: TGTGCCAGCAGTGGCCTCAGCGGCGACTACAATGAGCAGTTCTTC

abundance: .
j_gene: TRBJ2-5
len: 13
v_gene: TRBV6-1
d_gene: TRBD2
CDR3aa: CASSVGGFGEQYF
CDR3nt: TGTGCCAGCAGTGTGGGAGGGTTTGGTGAGCAGTACTTC

abundance: once
j_gene: TRBJ2-7
len: 14
v_gene: TRBV27
d_gene: TRBD1
CDR3aa: CASTSRQGALEQYF
CDR3nt: TGTGCCAGCACCTCACGACAGGGGGCACTCGAGCAGTACTTC

abundance: medium-sized
j_gene: TRBJ2-3
len: 16
v_gene: TRBV7-2
d_gene: TRBD2
CDR3aa: CASSLGTSGSTDTQYF
CDR3nt: TGTGCCAGCAGCCTAGGGACTAGCGGGAGCACAGATACGCAGTATTTT

abundance: .
j_gene: TRBJ2-1
len: 11
v_gene: TRBV7-2
d_gene: .
CDR3aa: CASSGGFLQFF
CDR3nt: TGTGCCAGCAGCGGCGGGTTTTTGCAGTTCTTC

abundance: .
j_gene: TRBJ2-7
len: 17
v_gene: TRBV7-8
d_gene: TRBD2
CDR3aa: CASSLLVVGTRKSEQYF
CDR3nt: TGTGCCAGCAGCCTCTTGGTGGTGGGGACTAGGAAGAGCGAGCAGTACTTC

abundance: .
j_gene: TRBJ2-4
len: 14
v_gene: TRBV6-5
d_gene: TRBD2
CDR3aa: CASILASGEREQYF
CDR3nt: TGTGCCAGCATTTTAGCGAGCGGGGAGAGGGAGCAGTACTTC

abundance: .
j_gene: TRBJ1-2
len: 13
v_gene: TRBV30
d_gene: TRBD1
CDR3aa: CAWWSNRGHGHTF
CDR3nt: TGTGCCTGGTGGAGCAACAGGGGGCATGGCCACACCTTC

abundance: many
j_gene: TRBJ1-6
len: 14
v_gene: TRBV6-1
d_gene: .
CDR3aa: CASSEVGSDSPLHF
CDR3nt: TGTGCCAGCAGTGAGGTGGGTTCTGATTCACCCCTCCACTTT

abundance: .
j_gene: TRBJ2-3
len: 16
v_gene: TRBV6-1
d_gene: TRBD2
CDR3aa: CASRASGRPTTDTQYF
CDR3nt: TGTGCCAGCAGGGCTAGCGGGCGCCCTACCACAGATACCCAGTACTTT

abundance: few
j_gene: TRBJ1-4
len: 14
v_gene: TRBV6-1
d_gene: TRBD1
CDR3aa: CASIWDRGTEKLFF
CDR3nt: TGTGCCAGCATATGGGACAGGGGGACTGAAAAACTGTTTTTT

abundance: .
j_gene: TRBJ2-1
len: 15
v_gene: TRBV6-5
d_gene: .
CDR3aa: CASSFSGASGNKQYF
CDR3nt: TGTGCCAGCAGCTTCTCGGGGGCTAGCGGCAATAAGCAGTATTTC

abundance: many
j_gene: TRBJ2-1
len: 15
v_gene: TRBV10-2
d_gene: TRBD1
CDR3aa: CASSPGTGGKNEQFF
CDR3nt: TGCGCCAGCAGTCCCGGGACAGGGGGCAAAAATGAGCAGTTCTTC

abundance: once
j_gene: TRBJ2-4
len: 15
v_gene: TRBV6-1
d_gene: .
CDR3aa: CAARLGGGAQKIQYF
CDR3nt: TGTGCCGCGAGGCTCGGGGGCGGTGCCCAAAAGATCCAGTACTTC

abundance: .
j_gene: TRBJ2-1
len: 14
v_gene: TRBV7-2
d_gene: .
CDR3aa: CASSRTGTHNEQFF
CDR3nt: TGTGCCAGCAGCAGAACCGGGACGCACAATGAGCAGTTCTTC

abundance: medium-sized
j_gene: TRBJ2-2
len: 12
v_gene: TRBV6-5
d_gene: .
CDR3aa: CASSPTAGELFF
CDR3nt: TGTGCCAGCAGTCCGACAGCCGGGGAGCTGTTTTTT

abundance: .
j_gene: TRBJ2-3
len: 14
v_gene: TRBV10-3
d_gene: .
CDR3aa: CRVPGRGGKNTQYF
CDR3nt: TGCCGCGTCCCGGGGAGGGGGGGGAAAAACACTCAGTATTTT

abundance: .
j_gene: TRBJ2-2
len: 14
v_gene: TRBV27
d_gene: .
CDR3aa: CASSSHPSTGELFF
CDR3nt: TGTGCCAGCAGTTCCCACCCAAGCACCGGGGAGCTGTTTTTT

abundance: .
j_gene: TRBJ1-2
len: 14
v_gene: TRBV6-1
d_gene: .
CDR3aa: CASSPAGANYGYTF
CDR3nt: TGTGCCAGCAGCCCCGCAGGGGCTAACTATGGCTACACCTTC

abundance: .
j_gene: TRBJ2-1
len: 13
v_gene: TRBV10-1
d_gene: .
CDR3aa: CASSGPEGGEQFF
CDR3nt: TGCGCCAGCAGTGGACCGGAGGGGGGTGAGCAGTTCTTC

abundance: few
j_gene: TRBJ2-1
len: 15
v_gene: TRBV6-1
d_gene: .
CDR3aa: CASSGSGVSSNEQFF
CDR3nt: TGTGCCAGCAGCGGCTCGGGAGTTTCGTCCAATGAGCAGTTCTTC

abundance: .
j_gene: TRBJ2-5
len: 14
v_gene: TRBV7-2
d_gene: .
CDR3aa: CASSLGVREETQYF
CDR3nt: TGTGCCAGCAGCTTAGGCGTCAGGGAAGAGACCCAGTACTTC

abundance: .
j_gene: TRBJ2-1
len: 18
v_gene: TRBV6-1
d_gene: TRBD2
CDR3aa: CASDLGLAGGRTYNEQFF
CDR3nt: TGTGCCAGCGATTTAGGACTAGCGGGGGGGCGGACCTACAATGAGCAGTTCTTC

abundance: many
j_gene: TRBJ2-1
len: 16
v_gene: TRBV9
d_gene: TRBD2
CDR3aa: CASSSRTSEVNNEQFF
CDR3nt: TGTGCCAGCAGCTCACGGACTAGCGAGGTAAACAATGAGCAGTTCTTC

abundance: many
j_gene: TRBJ2-7
len: 12
v_gene: TRBV12-3/TRBV12-4
d_gene: .
CDR3aa: CASGQSSYEQYF
CDR3nt: TGTGCCAGCGGACAGTCTTCCTACGAGCAGTACTTC

abundance: .
j_gene: TRBJ2-3
len: 18
v_gene: TRBV6-2/TRBV6-3
d_gene: TRBD1
CDR3aa: CASTDRGLGRWAKNTQYF
CDR3nt: TGTGCCAGCACCGACAGGGGACTGGGGCGGTGGGCCAAAAACACTCAGTATTTC

abundance: .
j_gene: TRBJ2-1
len: 15
v_gene: TRBV6-1
d_gene: TRBD2
CDR3aa: CASRKAGGPGNEQFF
CDR3nt: TGTGCCAGCCGAAAAGCGGGAGGGCCGGGAAATGAGCAGTTCTTC

abundance: .
j_gene: TRBJ2-3
len: 16
v_gene: TRBV6-1
d_gene: TRBD2
CDR3aa: CASSGSGGPAPDTQYF
CDR3nt: TGTGCCAGCAGTGGTAGCGGGGGCCCTGCCCCAGATACGCAGTATTTT

abundance: .
j_gene: TRBJ2-3
len: 16
v_gene: TRBV12-3/TRBV12-4
d_gene: .
CDR3aa: CASSLGAQRGEGTQYF
CDR3nt: TGTGCCAGCAGTTTAGGAGCACAGCGTGGCGAGGGTACCCAGTATTTT